These 5 T cell receptor beta chains were all obtained from the same sample, sequenced in a study of identifying expanded T cells in peripheral blood. Sequencing was performed with immunoSEQ multiplex PCR; in TCRdb, only in-frame clones are kept and a portion is missing. The sample gives 75,000 to 90,000 clones, roughly 86% of which show up once; 18% is in the top ten. The source material was blood. All receptors come from a person aged 18-70 years in good health.

The CDR3 region has the DNA TGTGCCATCAATGCGGGACAGGACAATGAGCAGTTCTTC. Protein: CAINAGQDNEQFF. The rearrangement links TRBV10-3 to TRBJ2-1, with TRBD1 identical over 8 bases. Germline V CDR1 and CDR2: ENHRY, SYGVKD. The CDR3 runs 13 residues. J gave up 5 bases and V 7 bases, and 4 bases lay outside the gene matches.

The chain couples TRBV19 to TRBJ2-1, with TRBD1 matching 11 bases. Germline values: CDR1 LNHDA, CDR2 SQIVND (reference sequence). The CDR3 is 16 amino acids. V trimming: 5 bases; J trimming: 4 bases; junction bases outside the gene matches: 7. CDR3 DNA: TGTGCCAGTAGTCCGGGGACAGGGGGGTCATACAATGAGCAGTTCTTC. It translates to CASSPGTGGSYNEQFF.

J is TRBJ1-4 and V is TRBV5-1; no reliable D call. Germline V gene lookup returns CDR1 SGHRS and CDR2 YFSETQ. Trimming removed 0 bases at V and 5 bases at J, with 5 bases between. The CDR3 sequence is 13 residues long. DNA for the CDR3: TGCGCCAGCAGCTTGGTAGACAATGAAAAACTGTTTTTT. Its protein is CASSLVDNEKLFF.

The rearrangement links TRBV7-2 to TRBJ1-3, with D maybe TRBD1 (6 bases). Germline loops: CDR1 SGHTA, CDR2 FQGNSA. Trimming took 1 base from V and 2 from J, leaving 15 bases between them. This CDR3 region has 17 residues. Written as DNA, the CDR3 is TGTGCCAGCAGCTTAGGCCAGGGGCCCCACGCTGGAAACACCATATATTTT. It specifies CASSLGQGPHAGNTIYF.

This sequence joins TRBV28 and TRBJ2-2, with D possibly matching TRBD2 (5 bases). The V end lost 5 bases, the J end lost 5 bases, and 24 bases lay between the germline ends. The CDR3 loop spans 18 amino acids. Per the germline V gene, CDR1 is MDHEN and CDR2 is SYDVKM. The CDR3 DNA reads as TGTGCCAGCAGTCTCCTAGGCGTAGCAGGAGGTGGGACCGGGGAGCTGTTTTTT. Encoded protein: CASSLLGVAGGGTGELFF.